The 31 T cell receptor beta chains reported below all come from one sample, sequenced in a study of shared clonotypes between healthy human individuals. Using immunoSEQ multiplex PCR, the repertoire was profiled, and TCRdb retains in-frame clones only, with some absent. This table has 2 million to 3 million clones, around 90% appearing once. Sequenced input: naive CD4+ T cells sorted from blood. As for subset: CD45RA+ positively selected. The receptors originated from a man aged 18-30 years in good health.

The chain is built from TRBV4-1 and TRBJ2-1; perhaps TRBD2 as D (5 bases). The CDR3 covers 14 residues. The V gene's germline CDR1 is MGHRA and CDR2 YSYEKL. Deletions cut 4 bases from V and 7 bases from J, with 14 bases between. The CDR3 here is CASSRGGSGNEQFF. The CDR3 bases are TGCGCCAGCAGCCGAGGAGGTTCGGGGAATGAGCAGTTCTTC.

V is TRBV9 and J is TRBJ2-2; TRBD2 agrees at 8 bases. Germline V gene data show CDR1 as SGDLS and CDR2 as YYNGEE. The trim removed 0 bases at V and 5 bases at J, leaving 3 bases unmatched. The CDR3 spans 15 residues. The CDR3 is CASSVAGTRTGELFF. CDR3 DNA: TGTGCCAGCAGCGTAGCCGGGACTAGAACCGGGGAGCTGTTTTTT.

With respect to this clone: Additional DNA sequences in this sample encode the identical CDR3. This chain links TRBV9 with TRBJ2-3; D gene unclear. With 4 bases removed from V and 0 bases from J, the gap between germline ends came to 6 bases. The germline V gene encodes CDR1 SGDLS and CDR2 YYNGEE. The CDR3 is 13 residues long. The DNA of the CDR3 is TGTGCCAGCAGCCTTTTAAGCACAGATACGCAGTATTTT. Amino acid sequence: CASSLLSTDTQYF.

V and J are TRBV7-2 and TRBJ2-4, with 14 bases aligning to TRBD2. Germline V gene lookup returns CDR1 SGHTA and CDR2 FQGNSA. J lost 8 bases, V lost 5 bases, and 8 bases had no gene match. This CDR3 has 16 amino acids. The CDR3 region is CASSKGLAGAGDIQYF. CDR3 DNA sequence: TGTGCCAGCAGCAAGGGACTAGCGGGGGCCGGGGACATTCAGTACTTC.

About this clone itself: At the DNA level, this CDR3 is encoded by other sequences in the same sample as well. In DNA, the CDR3 is TGTGCCAGCAGCGTAGGGACAGTACAAGAGACCCAGTACTTC. As protein: CASSVGTVQETQYF. This chain joins TRBV9 and TRBJ2-5; maybe TRBD1 (6 bases). The CDR3 spans 14 residues. Germline CDR1 is SGDLS and CDR2 is YYNGEE. Trimming cost V 0 bases and J 2 bases, with 8 bases left between them.

As to this clone: Other DNA sequences in this sample translate to the same CDR3. The V gene is TRBV10-3, the J gene TRBJ2-7; either TRBD1 or TRBD2 may fit D (5 bases each). The CDR3 runs 12 residues. V lost 4 bases and J lost 2, with 6 bases in between. CDR1 and CDR2 (germline): ENHRY, SYGVKD. DNA of the CDR3: TGTGCCATCAGTGGGGGGACCTACGAGCAGTACTTC. Its translation is CAISGGTYEQYF.

In this sample, this clone turned up once. The J gene is TRBJ2-7, the V gene TRBV19; 10 nucleotides align to TRBD2. The CDR3 is 14 residues long. V gave up 5 bases and J gave up 6 bases; unmatched junction bases: 7. Per the germline V gene, CDR1 is LNHDA and CDR2 is SQIVND (reference sequence). As DNA, the CDR3 is TGTGCCAGTAGTCCCCTAGCGGGAGTCTCCGAGCAGTACTTC. Translating it yields CASSPLAGVSEQYF.

The V call is TRBV5-4, the J call TRBJ1-2; possibly TRBD1 for D (6 bases). Germline-derived CDR1 and CDR2 are SGHNT and YYREEE (reference sequence). V lost 2 bases and J 4 bases, leaving 18 bases between the germline ends. The CDR3 loop spans 16 amino acids. CDR3 in amino acids: CASSFAQQGGAYGYTF. The CDR3 coding sequence is TGTGCCAGCAGCTTTGCTCAACAGGGAGGTGCCTATGGCTACACCTTC.

Notes on this clone: Other nucleotide sequences from this sample produce the same CDR3. V is TRBV30 and J is TRBJ1-6; the D is unclear. Germline V gene lookup returns CDR1 GTSNPN and CDR2 SVGIG (reference sequence). The CDR3 contains 9 residues. The V gene lost 5 bases and the J gene lost 11 bases, with 4 bases spanning the gap. The CDR3 protein is CAWGPPLHF. The CDR3 DNA follows: TGTGCCTGGGGCCCACCCCTCCACTTT.

The chain uses TRBV15 and TRBJ2-3; 9 bases agree with TRBD2. Per the germline V gene, CDR1 is LNHNV and CDR2 is YYDKDF (reference sequence). The CDR3 totals 15 residues. The V and J ends lost 6 bases and 0 bases, in that order; junction bases with no gene match: 4. The CDR3 sequence: CATRVAGVSTDTQYF. The DNA for the CDR3 is TGTGCCACCAGGGTAGCGGGAGTTAGCACAGATACGCAGTATTTT.

There are a few counts of this clone. The sample holds other DNA sequences that translate to the same CDR3. The CDR3 spells CASSLVGTGGYEQYF. The CDR3 DNA reads as TGTGCCAGCAGCTTAGTGGGGACAGGGGGCTACGAGCAGTACTTC. V usage is TRBV7-2 and J usage is TRBJ2-7; 11 positions match TRBD1. Losses at the gene ends were 1 base for V and 3 bases for J; bases not matched to a gene: 2. This CDR3 region has 15 residues. The V gene's germline CDR1 is SGHTA and CDR2 FQGNSA.

The V call is TRBV28, the J call TRBJ1-1; 7 nucleotides match TRBD1. This CDR3 has 14 amino acids. Germline-derived CDR1 and CDR2 are MDHEN and SYDVKM. Losses at the gene ends were 8 bases for V and 7 bases for J; bases not matched to a gene: 13. CDR3 sequence (DNA): TGTGCCAGCCGACCCCACGGACAGGTGAATGAAGCTTTCTTT. It codes for CASRPHGQVNEAFF.

The chain uses TRBV28 and TRBJ1-1; D ambiguous. The ends were cut back, 2 bases at V and 4 bases at J, with 8 bases in the middle. This CDR3 is built from 13 residues. Germline loops: CDR1 MDHEN, CDR2 SYDVKM. CDR3 sequence reads: CASSLEGPTEAFF. CDR3 in DNA: TGTGCCAGCAGTTTAGAAGGGCCCACTGAAGCTTTCTTT.

The V gene is TRBV9, the J gene TRBJ1-2; 7 bases map to TRBD1. The CDR3 loop spans 15 amino acids. Germline V lookup: CDR1 SGDLS, CDR2 YYNGEE. V lost 0 bases and J lost 3; bases outside the gene matches: 5. The CDR3 sequence is CASSVGGQTYYGYTF. The CDR3 nucleotides read TGTGCCAGCAGCGTAGGGGGACAGACATACTATGGCTACACCTTC.

This CDR3 reads CASSLTYRDREVTQYF. CDR3 sequence (DNA): TGTGCCAGCAGCTTAACTTATCGGGACAGAGAGGTAACCCAGTACTTC. J is TRBJ2-5 and V is TRBV7-9; 7 bases line up with TRBD1. Germline loops: CDR1 SEHNR, CDR2 FQNEAQ (reference sequence). V was pared by 2 bases and J by 8 bases, with 14 bases of the junction left unmatched. The CDR3 totals 16 residues.

This chain connects TRBV6-6 to TRBJ1-5, with D perhaps matching TRBD1 (6 bases). This CDR3 has 15 residues. CDR1 and CDR2 (germline): MNHNY, SVGAGI (reference sequence). Deletions cut 0 bases from V and 7 bases from J, with 13 bases between. The DNA of the CDR3 is TGTGCCAGCAGTTACTCGCTAGGGGGTCGGCAGCCCCAGCATTTT. Translated, it gives CASSYSLGGRQPQHF.

J is TRBJ2-5 and V is TRBV9, with 10 positions matching TRBD1. The CDR3 runs 16 residues. The germline gives CDR1 SGDLS, CDR2 YYNGEE. V was clipped by 3 bases and J by 7 bases; unmatched bases: 12. The CDR3 DNA is TGTGCCAGCAGCGCGACCGGGACAGGGGCTGGGGGGACCCAGTACTTC. This translates into CASSATGTGAGGTQYF.

The V and J genes are TRBV11-2 and TRBJ2-5; D is undetermined. The V and J ends lost 1 base and 1 base respectively, with 13 bases between them. This CDR3 contains 16 residues. Germline CDR1 and CDR2: SGHAT and FQNNGV. The CDR3, as DNA: TGTGCCAGCAGCTTAGGGCTACGGGCACCCCAAGAGACCCAGTACTTC. The encoded protein is CASSLGLRAPQETQYF.

V usage is TRBV5-1 and J usage is TRBJ2-3; 7 nucleotides line up with TRBD2. The CDR3 extends over 16 amino acids. V shed 4 bases, J shed 1 base, and the junction held 9 bases outside the gene matches. Germline-derived CDR1 and CDR2 are SGHRS and YFSETQ. DNA for the CDR3: TGCGCCAGCAGCGGGGGTGGGCTAGCGGGCACAGATACGCAGTATTTT. Protein sequence: CASSGGGLAGTDTQYF. The full variable domain, its missing parts supplied by reference TRBV5-1 and TRBJ2-3, is KAGVTQTPRYLIKTRGQQVTLSCSPISGHRSVSWYQQTPGQGLQFLFEYFSETQRNKGNFPGRFSGRQFSNSRSEMNVSTLELGDSALYLCASSGGGLAGTDTQYFGPGTRLTVL.

Turning to this clone: This sample includes further DNA sequences coding for the same CDR3. The chain joins TRBV5-1 to TRBJ2-7, with TRBD1 matching over 10 bases. The length of the CDR3 is 14 residues. The J segment lost 2 bases and the V segment lost 4 bases, leaving 3 bases of the junction unmatched. Germline values: CDR1 SGHRS, CDR2 YFSETQ. CDR3 nucleotides: TGCGCCAGCAGCCGGACAGGGGGTCCCTACGAGCAGTACTTC. It specifies CASSRTGGPYEQYF.

This rearrangement joins TRBV5-1 to TRBJ2-5; D is possibly TRBD1 (6 bases). The CDR3 loop spans 16 amino acids. V was shortened by 5 bases and J by 2 bases, with 19 bases between the two germline ends. Germline assignment: CDR1 SGHRS and CDR2 YFSETQ. For the CDR3, the DNA is TGCGCCAGCAGTTCCCGCCGGGACACCAAACAAGAGACCCAGTACTTC. It codes for CASSSRRDTKQETQYF.

The chain joins TRBV5-4 to TRBJ2-1; 9 bases map to TRBD2. This CDR3 spans 15 amino acids. J gave up 3 bases and V 4 bases, and 5 bases lay outside the gene matches. The germline CDR1 and CDR2 sequences are SGHNT and YYREEE (reference sequence). CDR3 nucleotide sequence: TGTGCCAGCAGCGAGTTGACTAGCGGCTACAATGAGCAGTTCTTC. Translating it yields CASSELTSGYNEQFF.

In regard to this clone: Relative to the germline gene, one junction end is altered; a read error may explain this. The rearrangement joins TRBV10-3 to TRBJ2-2, with D possibly being TRBD1 or TRBD2 (6 bases each). Germline values: CDR1 ENHRY, CDR2 SYGVKD. The CDR3 covers 15 residues. CDR3 DNA sequence: TGTGCCATCATTGAGGGGGGACTCGACACCGGGGAGCTGTTTTTT. Translating it yields CAIIEGGLDTGELFF.

This clone was recorded once. V usage is TRBV15 and J usage is TRBJ2-1; D is perhaps TRBD1 (6 bases). This CDR3 is built from 17 residues. CDR1 is LNHNV and CDR2 is YYDKDF in the germline V gene (reference sequence). The V gene lost 3 bases and the J gene lost 6 bases, with 21 bases spanning the gap. The CDR3 DNA reads TGTGCCACCAGCAGGGCCTGGGCTGTCGGACAGCTCAATGAGCAGTTCTTC. Its protein is CATSRAWAVGQLNEQFF.

This clone has more than one count but fewer than ten. The CDR3 spells CASSAGPYGYTF. As DNA, the CDR3 is TGTGCCAGCAGCGCGGGTCCTTATGGCTACACCTTC. The chain couples TRBV28 to TRBJ1-2; D gene uncertain. V lost 6 bases to trimming and J lost 5 bases, with 10 bases between them. The germline V gene has CDR1 MDHEN and CDR2 SYDVKM. The CDR3 loop spans 12 amino acids.

This sequence joins TRBV2 and TRBJ2-5; 10 bases fit TRBD1. V shed 5 bases and J 5 bases; nucleotides not matched to a gene: 5. The CDR3 length is 14 residues. Germline-derived CDR1 and CDR2 are SNHLY and FYNNEI. The CDR3 DNA sequence: TGTGCCAGCAGTCGACAGGGGGCGACGGAGACCCAGTACTTC. This translates into CASSRQGATETQYF.

The chain combines TRBV7-3 with TRBJ1-1, with 8 bases that match TRBD1. J gave up 1 base and V 5 bases, and 6 bases lay outside the gene matches. Looked up from germline, CDR1 is SGHTA and CDR2 is FQGTGA. The CDR3 runs to 15 residues. Written as DNA, the CDR3 is TGTGCCAGCAGCCCAAGGACAGGGCCGAACACTGAAGCTTTCTTT. Translated, it gives CASSPRTGPNTEAFF.

This chain uses TRBV25-1 with TRBJ1-2; 10 bases are a match to TRBD1. This CDR3 region has 14 residues. After removal of 6 bases from V and 3 bases from J, the junction contained 4 bases not matched to a gene. The V gene's germline CDR1 is MGHDK and CDR2 SYGVNS. CDR3 DNA sequence: TGTGCCAGCAGATCGGGACAGGGGCACTATGGCTACACCTTC. Translation: CASRSGQGHYGYTF.

CDR3 residues: CAWSLAQGPYEQYF. CDR3 coding DNA: TGTGCCTGGAGTCTAGCACAGGGTCCCTACGAGCAGTACTTC. This chain joins TRBV30 and TRBJ2-7; D perhaps matches TRBD1 (6 bases). CDR1 and CDR2 from the germline V gene are GTSNPN and SVGIG (reference sequence). The CDR3 has 14 residues. The V end lost 2 bases, the J end lost 2 bases, and 13 bases lay between the germline ends. Variable domain in full (rest from reference TRBV30 and TRBJ2-7): SQTIHQWPATLVQPVGSPLSLECTVEGTSNPNLYWYRQAAGRGLQLLFYSVGIGQISSEVPQNLSASRPQDRQFILSSKKLLLSDSGFYLCAWSLAQGPYEQYFGPGTRLTVT.

The rearrangement joins TRBV27 to TRBJ1-4; TRBD1 is a possible D gene (5 bases). This CDR3 is 16 amino acids long. V shed 3 bases and J shed 7 bases, with 18 bases lying between them. Germline assignment: CDR1 MNHEY and CDR2 SMNVEV (reference sequence). CDR3 loop: CASSFVEGVGREKLFF. In nucleotides, the CDR3 is TGTGCCAGCAGTTTCGTGGAGGGTGTGGGACGTGAAAAACTGTTTTTT. Based on the CDR3 plus reference TRBV27 and TRBJ1-4, the full variable domain is EAQVTQNPRYLITVTGKKLTVTCSQNMNHEYMSWYRQDPGLGLRQIYYSMNVEVTDKGDVPEGYKVSRKEKRNFPLILESPSPNQTSLYFCASSFVEGVGREKLFFGSGTQLSVL.

The V call is TRBV14, the J call TRBJ1-1; possible D gene TRBD1, 5 bases. In germline, CDR1 is SGHDN, CDR2 FVKESK. Trimming cost V 1 base and J 11 bases, with 11 bases left between them. The CDR3 has 12 residues. The CDR3 coding sequence is TGTGCCAGCAGCCAAGGTGGCAGGGCGGCTTTCTTT. It translates to CASSQGGRAAFF. The variable domain in full, with the rest retrieved from reference TRBV14 and TRBJ1-1, is EAGVTQFPSHSVIEKGQTVTLRCDPISGHDNLYWYRRVMGKEIKFLLHFVKESKQDESGMPNNRFLAERTGGTYSTLKVQPAELEDSGVYFCASSQGGRAAFFGQGTRLTVV.